This T cell receptor (beta chain) was sequenced during a study of T-cell memory formation after mild COVID-19. Germline-derived CDR1 and CDR2 are SGHTA and FQGNSA. The CDR3 is made up of 18 amino acids. V trimming: 1 base; J trimming: 3 bases; junction bases outside the gene matches: 9. Each CDR3 protein gets one entry after TCRdb re-called the 5' RACE reads with MiXCR. The sample yields about half a million distinct CDR3 sequences, over 15% seen once. The source material was PBMCs or a T cell subset sorted from them (not recorded which). This clonotype originated in an adult woman who had mild COVID-19 (a few samples of this study predate the infection). Cell type and time point are not known. The V call is TRBV7-2, the J call TRBJ2-3; 11 nucleotides match TRBD2. The CDR3 loop is CASSLEWPSGRSTDTQYF. The CDR3 region has the DNA TGTGCCAGCAGCTTAGAGTGGCCTAGCGGGAGGAGTACAGATACGCAGTATTTT.